One sample yielded the 10 T cell receptor beta chains listed below, sequenced in a study of regulatory T cells in long-lasting Graves disease. Time point reported: newly diagnosed GD, antithyroid drugs for less than 3 months. Preparation of the TCR library used RNA extracted from PBMCs. The authors built TCR beta libraries using iRepertoire HTBI primers and Arm-PCR of CDR3 regions. TCRdb re-called the multiplex PCR reads through MiXCR, storing one row per CDR3 protein. The sample carries approximately 400,000 distinct CDR3 sequences, under 15% recorded once. This sample also belongs to another study, concerning T cells in Graves' hyperthyroidism and ophthalmopathy.

Sequences were derived from peripheral blood mononuclear cells (PBMCs), sampled at new diagnosis, from a patient treated with antithyroid drugs. The receptor source for this set is a woman in her twenties or thirties with Graves disease.

This clonotype has just a few counts. The chain combines TRBV5-1 with TRBJ2-5, with TRBD2 identical over 11 bases. CDR3 length: 19 residues. In germline, CDR1 is SGHRS, CDR2 YFSETQ. The trim removed 2 bases at V and 1 base at J, leaving 13 bases unmatched. CDR3 in amino acids: CASSFSGTSGARIQETQYF. CDR3 nucleotides: TGCGCCAGCAGCTTCTCGGGGACTAGCGGAGCAAGAATCCAAGAGACCCAGTACTTC.

Many counts were recorded for this clonotype. The chain is built from TRBV5-1 and TRBJ2-7; D not resolved. Trimming took off 4 bases at V and 6 bases at J, with 17 bases between the two ends. The germline V gene has CDR1 SGHRS and CDR2 YFSETQ. This CDR3 spans 14 amino acids. CDR3 amino acids: CASSPGQDPAEQYF. The CDR3, as DNA: TGCGCCAGCAGCCCGGGCCAGGATCCCGCCGAGCAGTACTTC.

This clonotype was seen ten or more times. The chain links TRBV2 to TRBJ2-1; 13 nucleotides align to TRBD2. This CDR3 is built from 13 residues. Per the germline V gene, CDR1 is SNHLY and CDR2 is FYNNEI. V dropped 6 bases and J dropped 7; count of bases not matched to a gene: 0. The DNA of the CDR3 is TGTGCCAGCAGGACTAGCGGGAGGAATGAGCAGTTCTTC. This sequence encodes CASRTSGRNEQFF.

This clonotype was seen a few times. The V and J genes are TRBV12-3 or TRBV12-4 and TRBJ1-2, with a tentative D call TRBD1 (6 bases). Trimming pared 5 bases from V and 5 bases from J, leaving 12 bases between. This CDR3 contains 13 residues. CDR3 DNA sequence: TGTGCCAGCAGTGGGACACGTTTGTATGGCTACACCTTC. The encoded protein is CASSGTRLYGYTF.

Comment on this clonotype: A read error is the likely source, as a far larger clone sits one nucleotide away. The CDR3 sequence is CASSLGGYCEQYF. The CDR3 coding sequence is TGTGCCAGCAGTTTGGGTGGGTACTGCGAGCAGTACTTC. The chain has TRBV28 and TRBJ2-7; D not certain. The CDR3 spans 13 residues. The germline gives CDR1 MDHEN, CDR2 SYDVKM. Trimming removed 3 bases at V and 6 bases at J, with 12 bases between.

This clonotype came up a few times. One end of the junction varies from germline; a read error may be responsible. The chain employs TRBV11-3 and TRBJ2-1; 10 bases match TRBD2. This CDR3 has 18 residues. Germline CDR1 is SGHNT and CDR2 is YENEEA. In nucleotides, the CDR3 is TGTGCCAGCAGCTTAAGGGAGTTCAGCGGGAGGGCCTACAATGGGCAGTTCTTC. Amino acid sequence: CASSLREFSGRAYNGQFF.

This clonotype was seen a few times. A much larger clonotype is one base distant, so this may be a read error. This chain connects TRBV20-1 to TRBJ2-7; weak D call: TRBD2 (6 bases). The CDR3 consists of 14 residues. The V gene's germline CDR1 is DFQATT and CDR2 SNEGSKA (reference sequence). Trimming removed 4 bases from V and 2 bases from J, with 15 bases in between. The CDR3: CSATSTGGAYEQYF. The CDR3 coding sequence is TGCAGTGCTACGTCGACTGGCGGGGCCTACGAGCAGTACTTC.

About this clonotype: A much more abundant neighbour one base away suggests this may be a read error. The chain uses TRBV11-1 and TRBJ2-7; the D is unclear. The CDR3 extends over 11 amino acids. Germline-derived CDR1 and CDR2 are SGHAT and FQDESV (reference sequence). CDR3 region: CAWSRARERYF. In nucleotides, the CDR3 is TGTGCCTGGAGTAGGGCTAGAGAGCGGTACTTC.

This clonotype is medium-sized. The gene calls are TRBV20-1 and TRBJ2-5; a possible D gene is TRBD1 (5 bases). This CDR3 spans 11 amino acids. Trimming took off 7 bases at V and 1 base at J, with 7 bases between the two ends. From germline, CDR1 is DFQATT and CDR2 SNEGSKA (reference sequence). CDR3: CSGQLQETQYF. CDR3 bases: TGCAGTGGACAGCTCCAAGAGACCCAGTACTTC.

There are many counts of this clonotype. The genes are TRBV7-3 and TRBJ2-1; 9 bases align to TRBD2. The CDR3 loop spans 16 amino acids. J lost 3 bases, V lost 3 bases, and 6 bases had no gene match. Per the germline V gene, CDR1 is SGHTA and CDR2 is FQGTGA. CDR3 loop: CASSFSFSGSYNEQFF. The CDR3 DNA reads TGTGCCAGCAGCTTCTCGTTTAGCGGGAGCTACAATGAGCAGTTCTTC. The complete variable domain, with remaining parts taken from reference TRBV7-3 and TRBJ2-1, reads GAGVSQTPSNKVTEKGKYVELRCDPISGHTALYWYRQSLGQGPEFLIYFQGTGAADDSGLPNDRFFAVRPEGSVSTLKIQRTERGDSAVYLCASSFSFSGSYNEQFFGPGTRLTVL.